The source of this T cell receptor beta chain is a study of blood T cell repertoires in COVID-19. At the level of the study: There were acute and convalescent COVID-19 samples, and they came from the United States, Italy and Spain.

Germline CDR1 reads SNHLY; CDR2 reads FYNNEI. CDR3 length: 13 amino acids. V shed 6 bases and J shed 1 base, with 7 bases lying between them. This clone was observed a few times. Sequencing used immunoSEQ multiplex PCR; TCRdb keeps in-frame clones, though not all of them. The sample contains about 29,000 clones, 80% to 90% of which appear only once. Sequenced sample: peripheral blood. The chain carries TRBV2 and TRBJ1-3; D is uncertain. The clonotype was recovered from a human donor in a cohort sampled during active COVID-19. The CDR3 region is CASSPQSGNTIYF. CDR3 in DNA: TGTGCCAGCAGCCCTCAGTCTGGAAACACCATATATTTT.